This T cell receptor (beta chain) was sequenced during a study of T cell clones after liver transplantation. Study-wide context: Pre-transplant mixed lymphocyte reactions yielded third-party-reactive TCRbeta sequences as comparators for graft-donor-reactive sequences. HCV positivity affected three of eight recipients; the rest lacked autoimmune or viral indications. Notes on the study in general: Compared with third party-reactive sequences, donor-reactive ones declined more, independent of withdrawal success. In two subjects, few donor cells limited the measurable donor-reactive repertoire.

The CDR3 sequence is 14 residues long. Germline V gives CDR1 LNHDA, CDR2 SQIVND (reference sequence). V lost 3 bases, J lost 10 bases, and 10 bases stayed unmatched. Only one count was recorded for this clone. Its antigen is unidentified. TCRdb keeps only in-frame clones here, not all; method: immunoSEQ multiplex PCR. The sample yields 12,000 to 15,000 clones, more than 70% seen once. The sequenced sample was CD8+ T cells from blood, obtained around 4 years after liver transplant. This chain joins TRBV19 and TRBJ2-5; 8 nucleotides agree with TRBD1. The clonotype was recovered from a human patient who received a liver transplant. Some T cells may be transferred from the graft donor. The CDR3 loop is CASSMILGQGGQYF. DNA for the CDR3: TGTGCCAGTAGTATGATCTTAGGACAGGGCGGCCAGTACTTC.